These 4 T cell receptor beta chains originate from one sample sequenced in a study of blood T cell repertoires in COVID-19. Clones were sequenced by immunoSEQ multiplex PCR, and TCRdb holds only the in-frame ones, with some missing. This table holds 300,000 to 350,000 clones, less than 90% found once. Sequenced: PBMCs or T cells enriched from blood (not recorded which). These receptors all stem from a woman in her 30s who had recovered from COVID-19.

V is TRBV14 and J is TRBJ2-5; D is ambiguous. CDR3 size: 15 residues. Germline CDR1 SGHDN, CDR2 FVKESK. The V gene lost 0 bases and the J gene lost 4 bases, with 12 bases spanning the gap. The CDR3 region is CASSQDLRTGETQYF. CDR3 nucleotides: TGTGCCAGCAGCCAAGATTTACGCACCGGAGAGACCCAGTACTTC.

The chain employs TRBV3-1 (or the pseudogene TRBV3-2) and TRBJ2-5, with D perhaps matching TRBD1 (6 bases). The germline CDR1 and CDR2 sequences are LGHDT and YNNKEL (reference sequence). With 2 bases removed from V and 5 bases from J, the gap between germline ends came to 9 bases. The CDR3 sequence is 13 residues long. CDR3: CASSQMGAETQYF. The CDR3 DNA reads as TGTGCCAGCAGCCAAATGGGGGCTGAGACCCAGTACTTC.

The rearrangement links TRBV18 to TRBJ1-1; TRBD1 might be the D (5 bases). Germline V lookup: CDR1 KGHSH, CDR2 LQKENI. V shed 2 bases and J shed 2 bases, with 21 bases lying between them. The CDR3 covers 18 residues. CDR3 protein: CASSPFILSGVENTEAFF. CDR3 DNA: TGTGCCAGCTCACCATTTATTTTATCGGGGGTCGAAAACACTGAAGCTTTCTTT.

The chain joins TRBV5-1 to TRBJ1-3, with D possibly being TRBD1 (6 bases). V lost 4 bases, J lost 3 bases, and 17 bases lay in between. Germline V gives CDR1 SGHRS, CDR2 YFSETQ. The CDR3 covers 16 residues. The CDR3 is CASSPVGGRYGNTIYF. CDR3 nucleotide sequence: TGCGCCAGCAGCCCGGTAGGGGGAAGATATGGAAACACCATATATTTT.